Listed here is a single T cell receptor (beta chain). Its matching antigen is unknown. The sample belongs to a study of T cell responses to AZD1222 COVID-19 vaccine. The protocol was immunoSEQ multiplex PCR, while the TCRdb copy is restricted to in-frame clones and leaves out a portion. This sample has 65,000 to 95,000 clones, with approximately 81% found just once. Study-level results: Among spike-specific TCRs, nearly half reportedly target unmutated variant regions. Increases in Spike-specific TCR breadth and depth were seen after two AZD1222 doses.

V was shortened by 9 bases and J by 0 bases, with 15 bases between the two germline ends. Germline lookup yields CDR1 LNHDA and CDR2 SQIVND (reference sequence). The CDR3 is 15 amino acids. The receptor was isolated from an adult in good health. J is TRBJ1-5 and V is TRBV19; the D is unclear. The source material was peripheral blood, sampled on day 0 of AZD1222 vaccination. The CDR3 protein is CASHSQVYSNQPQHF. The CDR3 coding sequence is TGTGCCAGCCACAGTCAGGTGTATAGCAATCAGCCCCAGCATTTT. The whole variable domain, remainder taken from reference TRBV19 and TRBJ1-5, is DGGITQSPKYLFRKEGQNVTLSCEQNLNHDAMYWYRQDPGQGLRLIYYSQIVNDFQKGDIAEGYSVSREKKESFPLTVTSAQKNPTAFYLCASHSQVYSNQPQHFGDGTRLSIL.